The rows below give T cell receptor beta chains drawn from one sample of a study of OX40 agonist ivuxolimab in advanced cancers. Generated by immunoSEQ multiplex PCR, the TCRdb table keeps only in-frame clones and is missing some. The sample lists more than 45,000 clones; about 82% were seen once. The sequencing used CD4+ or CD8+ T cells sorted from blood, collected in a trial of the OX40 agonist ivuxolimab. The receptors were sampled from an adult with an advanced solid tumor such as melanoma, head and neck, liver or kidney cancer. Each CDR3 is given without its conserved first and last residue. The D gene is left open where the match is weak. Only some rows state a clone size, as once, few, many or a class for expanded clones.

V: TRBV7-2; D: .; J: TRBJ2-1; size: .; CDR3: ASSLRTDLLYNEQF
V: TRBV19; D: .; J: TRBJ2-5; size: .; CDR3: ASSIKYQETQY
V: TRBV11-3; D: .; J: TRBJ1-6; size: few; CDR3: ASSSYNSPLH
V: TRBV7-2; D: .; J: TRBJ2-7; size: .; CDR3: ASSSQGSGYEQY
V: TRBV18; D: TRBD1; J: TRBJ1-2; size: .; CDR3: ASSEHPGTDYT
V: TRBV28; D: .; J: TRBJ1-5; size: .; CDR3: ASPTYRYTGKSQPQH
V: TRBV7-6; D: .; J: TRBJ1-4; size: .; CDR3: ASSLNPYSNEKLF
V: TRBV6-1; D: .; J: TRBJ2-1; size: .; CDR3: ASSDGRRGWDNEQF
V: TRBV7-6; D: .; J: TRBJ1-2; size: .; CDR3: ASSYARPTPLIGYT
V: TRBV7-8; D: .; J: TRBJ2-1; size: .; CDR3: ASSPVALSYNEQF
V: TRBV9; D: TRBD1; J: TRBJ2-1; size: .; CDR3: ASSVATGSSYNEQF
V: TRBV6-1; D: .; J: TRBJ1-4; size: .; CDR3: ASSTGTTNEKLF
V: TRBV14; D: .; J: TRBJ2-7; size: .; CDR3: ASSQDRSPGYSYEQY
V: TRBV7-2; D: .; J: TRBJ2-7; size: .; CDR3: ASNIIQGGNYEQY
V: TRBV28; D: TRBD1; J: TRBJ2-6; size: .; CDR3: ASSSNTGGMFSGANVLT
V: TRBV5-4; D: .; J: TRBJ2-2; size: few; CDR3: ASSSGRLNTGELF
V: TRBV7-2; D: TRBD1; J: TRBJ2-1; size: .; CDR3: ASSLDREPHNEQF
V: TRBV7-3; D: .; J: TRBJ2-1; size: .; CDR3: ASSFAYTDIPDEQF
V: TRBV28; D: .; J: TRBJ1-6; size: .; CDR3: ASSIGGADNSPLH
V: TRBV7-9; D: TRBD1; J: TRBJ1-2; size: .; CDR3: ASTLGTGTKANYGYT
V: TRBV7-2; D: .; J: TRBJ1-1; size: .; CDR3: ASSGHLNTEAF
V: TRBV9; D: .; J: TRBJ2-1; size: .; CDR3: ASSFGDSGQF
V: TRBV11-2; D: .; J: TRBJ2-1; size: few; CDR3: ASSLSGPYNEQF
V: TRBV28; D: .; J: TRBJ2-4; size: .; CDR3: ASSLGQDGDIQY
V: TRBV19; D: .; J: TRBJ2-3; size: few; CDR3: ASSIPGGATRGDTQY
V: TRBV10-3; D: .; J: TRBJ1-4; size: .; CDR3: AISERMADKLF
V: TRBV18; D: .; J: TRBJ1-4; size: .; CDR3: ASSPPDSEKLF
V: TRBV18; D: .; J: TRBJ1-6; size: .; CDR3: ASSPPSGLGHSPLH
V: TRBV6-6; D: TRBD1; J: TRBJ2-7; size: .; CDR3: ASSYLQGAEQY
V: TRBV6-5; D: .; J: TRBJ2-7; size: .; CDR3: ASSYGQLRSYEQY
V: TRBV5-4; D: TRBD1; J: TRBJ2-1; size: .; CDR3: ASSRDSSYNEQF
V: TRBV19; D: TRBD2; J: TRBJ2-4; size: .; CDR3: ASSGGGNIQY
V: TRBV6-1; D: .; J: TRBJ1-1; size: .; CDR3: ASSSRQNTEAF
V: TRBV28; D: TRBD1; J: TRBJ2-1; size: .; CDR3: ASSFFGTGYQNEQF
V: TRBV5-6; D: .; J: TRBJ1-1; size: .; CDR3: ASSLSLERWTEAF
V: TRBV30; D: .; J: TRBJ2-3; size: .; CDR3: AWSEGIDTQY
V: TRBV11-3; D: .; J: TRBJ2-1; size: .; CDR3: ASSLMERDEQF
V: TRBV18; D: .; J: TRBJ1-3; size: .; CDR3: ASSPGQSGNTIY
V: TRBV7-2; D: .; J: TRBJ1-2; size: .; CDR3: ASSTLSGDYGYT
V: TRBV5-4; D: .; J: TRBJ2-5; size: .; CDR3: ASSLTADAFRETQY
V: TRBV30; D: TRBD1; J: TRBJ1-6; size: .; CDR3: AWNGQGNSPLH
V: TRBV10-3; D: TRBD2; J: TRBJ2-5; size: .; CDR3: ASSGEIQETQY
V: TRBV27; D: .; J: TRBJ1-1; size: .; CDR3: ASRATGTMNTEAF
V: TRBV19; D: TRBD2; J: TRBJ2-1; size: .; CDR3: ASSTILLAGDHNEQF
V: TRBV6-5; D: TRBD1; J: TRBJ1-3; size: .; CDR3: ASSDRAAANTIY
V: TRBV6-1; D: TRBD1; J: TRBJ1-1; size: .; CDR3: ASSGQGAPTTEAF
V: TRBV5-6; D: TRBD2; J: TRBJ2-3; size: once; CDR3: ASSSTTLSGGVTTDTQY
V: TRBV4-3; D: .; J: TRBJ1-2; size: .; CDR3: ASSPGAGWGNYGYT